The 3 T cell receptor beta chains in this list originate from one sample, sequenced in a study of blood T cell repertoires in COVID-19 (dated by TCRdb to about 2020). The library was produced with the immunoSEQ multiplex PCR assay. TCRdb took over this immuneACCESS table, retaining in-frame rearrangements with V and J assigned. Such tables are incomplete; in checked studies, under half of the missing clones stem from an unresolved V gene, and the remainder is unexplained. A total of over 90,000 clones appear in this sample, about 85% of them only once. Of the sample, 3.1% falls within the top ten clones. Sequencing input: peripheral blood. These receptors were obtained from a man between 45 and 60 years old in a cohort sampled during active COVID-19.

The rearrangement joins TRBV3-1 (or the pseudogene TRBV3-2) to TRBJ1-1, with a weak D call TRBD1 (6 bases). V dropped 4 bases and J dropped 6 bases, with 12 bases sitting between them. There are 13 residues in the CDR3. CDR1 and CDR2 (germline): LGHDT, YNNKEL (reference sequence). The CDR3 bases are TGTGCCAGCAGCCCCAGGGAGGGGGCTGAAGCTTTCTTT. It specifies CASSPREGAEAFF.

DNA for the CDR3: TGTGCCAGCAGGTCAGTTCTCACAGATACGCAGTATTTT. As protein: CASRSVLTDTQYF. The chain couples TRBV6-5 to TRBJ2-3, with D unclear. The V end was cut by 6 bases, the J end by 2 bases, with 9 bases between. This CDR3 region has 13 residues. Germline V CDR1 and CDR2: MNHEY, SVGAGI.

CDR3: CASSYSKSGTGVPHYGYTF. The CDR3 DNA reads TGTGCCAGCAGTTACTCGAAATCCGGGACAGGGGTTCCCCACTATGGCTACACCTTC. The rearrangement uses TRBV6-2 or TRBV6-3 and TRBJ1-2; 10 bases map to TRBD1. CDR3 size: 19 residues. Trimming took 0 bases from V and 3 from J; bases not matched to a gene: 13. Germline V gene sequence: CDR1 MNHEY, CDR2 SVGEGT.